The 6 T cell receptor beta chains presented below share a single source sample, sequenced in a study of high-grade serous ovarian cancer treatment subgroups. Sequenced by immunoSEQ multiplex PCR; TCRdb stores in-frame clones only, minus some. The sample includes about 2,000 clones, more than 60% of them seen just once. Tumor tissue was taken before any definitive surgery or chemotherapy was given. The sequenced sample was tumor tissue. Source of these receptors: a human donor with high-grade serous ovarian cancer.

V gene TRBV19 combines with J gene TRBJ2-5, with 8 bases that match TRBD1. Looked up from germline, CDR1 is LNHDA and CDR2 is SQIVND (reference sequence). V shed 1 base, J shed 5 bases, and the junction held 6 bases outside the gene matches. This CDR3 comprises 15 residues. The CDR3 sequence: CASSIADRGGETQYF. In nucleotides, the CDR3 is TGTGCCAGTAGTATAGCCGACAGGGGTGGGGAGACCCAGTACTTC.

V usage is TRBV19 and J usage is TRBJ1-1, with TRBD1 matching 7 bases. V lost 7 bases and J lost 5; bases outside the gene matches: 10. The germline V gene has CDR1 LNHDA and CDR2 SQIVND (reference sequence). CDR3 length equals 14 residues. The DNA for the CDR3 is TGTGCCAGTAAAGGAGAACAGGGGTCGACTGAAGCTTTCTTT. This sequence encodes CASKGEQGSTEAFF.

The chain employs TRBV15 and TRBJ1-1; D unresolved. V was cut by 0 bases and J by 4 bases, with 15 bases left in between. The CDR3 has 16 amino acids. CDR1 LNHNV and CDR2 YYDKDF come from the germline V gene (reference sequence). The CDR3 DNA sequence: TGTGCCACCAGCAGAGATTTTGAGAGGGCGGGCACTGAAGCTTTCTTT. Protein sequence: CATSRDFERAGTEAFF.

The rearrangement joins TRBV19 to TRBJ2-1; 8 nucleotides align to TRBD2. The CDR3 spans 14 residues. V gave up 6 bases and J gave up 9 bases; unmatched junction bases: 10. In germline, CDR1 is LNHDA, CDR2 SQIVND (reference sequence). In nucleotides, the CDR3 is TGTGCCAGTAGCCCTCAGCGGGAGTCATCTGAGCAGTTCTTC. Translated: CASSPQRESSEQFF. The whole variable domain, remainder taken from reference TRBV19 and TRBJ2-1, is DGGITQSPKYLFRKEGQNVTLSCEQNLNHDAMYWYRQDPGQGLRLIYYSQIVNDFQKGDIAEGYSVSREKKESFPLTVTSAQKNPTAFYLCASSPQRESSEQFFGPGTRLTVL.

This chain links TRBV6-5 with TRBJ1-2, with D tentatively TRBD1 (5 bases). Germline V lookup: CDR1 MNHEY, CDR2 SVGAGI. This CDR3 has 14 residues. The ends were cut back, 0 bases at V and 4 bases at J, with 9 bases in the middle. The CDR3 is CASSYSPGSYGYTF. The CDR3 DNA reads as TGTGCCAGCAGTTACTCACCAGGGAGCTATGGCTACACCTTC.

J is TRBJ1-2 and V is TRBV2; possible D gene TRBD1, 6 bases. The CDR3 runs 14 residues. Germline V lookup: CDR1 SNHLY, CDR2 FYNNEI. Trimming cost V 7 bases and J 7 bases, with 19 bases left between them. CDR3: CASIDGPGALGYTF. The CDR3 DNA follows: TGTGCCAGCATCGACGGGCCAGGGGCGCTTGGCTACACCTTC.